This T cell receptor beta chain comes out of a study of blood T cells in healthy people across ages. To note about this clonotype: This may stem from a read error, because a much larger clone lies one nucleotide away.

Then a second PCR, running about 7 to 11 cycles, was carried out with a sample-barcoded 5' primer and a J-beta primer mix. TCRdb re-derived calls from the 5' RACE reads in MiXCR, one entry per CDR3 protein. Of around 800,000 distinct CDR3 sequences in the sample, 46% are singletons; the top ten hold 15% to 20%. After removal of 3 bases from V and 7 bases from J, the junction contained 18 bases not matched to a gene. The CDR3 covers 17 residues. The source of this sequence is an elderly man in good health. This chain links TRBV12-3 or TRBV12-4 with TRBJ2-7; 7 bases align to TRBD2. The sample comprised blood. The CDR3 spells CASSFAWRSGVNNEQYF. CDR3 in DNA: TGTGCCAGCAGTTTTGCGTGGCGGAGCGGGGTCAACAATGAGCAGTACTTC.